This TCR beta chain originates from a study of T-cell reconstitution after alpha-beta-depleted transplantation in children. This clonotype was observed at least ten times. TCRbeta library construction was performed incorporating unique molecular identifiers. TCRdb re-analysed the PCR reads in MiXCR, keeping a single row per CDR3 protein. The table has about 190,000 distinct CDR3 sequences, approximately 6.6% seen once. Germline V gene data show CDR1 as SQVTM and CDR2 as ANQGSEA. The CDR3 length is 16 residues. The V end lost 3 bases, the J end lost 0 bases, and 16 bases lay between the germline ends. Material: PBMCs from the stem cell graft donor, obtained from the stem cell graft. This sequence was found in a human donor who donated a stem cell graft to a child with Wiskott-Aldrich syndrome. The V gene is TRBV29-1, the J gene TRBJ2-3, with D possibly called TRBD1 or TRBD2 (6 bases each). The CDR3 here is CSVDRPTGTSTDTQYF. DNA of the CDR3: TGCAGCGTTGACCGTCCAACAGGGACTAGCACAGATACGCAGTATTTT.